This T cell receptor (beta chain) was identified in a study of T cells in localized non-small cell lung cancer. Study results and limitations: Median approximately 58 top-100 tumor clones were shared with paired adjacent lung.

Note on this clone: Its antigen is still unknown.

The protocol was immunoSEQ multiplex PCR, while the TCRdb copy is restricted to in-frame clones and leaves out a portion. Altogether 45,000 to 55,000 clones are present, 86% being singletons, with the ten largest covering 15% to 20%. The V and J ends lost 5 bases and 4 bases respectively, with 22 bases between them. The CDR3 length is 17 residues. Germline V gene data show CDR1 as SGHRS and CDR2 as YFSETQ. Here the sequenced sample was peripheral blood, taken before any cancer treatment. J is TRBJ2-1 and V is TRBV5-1; maybe TRBD2 (6 bases). The sequence was collected from a male donor at least 60 years old with stage III squamous cell lung carcinoma. The CDR3 nucleotides read TGCGCCAGCAGACCCTCTCTATCGAGCGGAGGGTACAATGAGCAGTTCTTC. This sequence encodes CASRPSLSSGGYNEQFF. Combining the CDR3 with reference TRBV5-1 and TRBJ2-1 gives the whole variable domain KAGVTQTPRYLIKTRGQQVTLSCSPISGHRSVSWYQQTPGQGLQFLFEYFSETQRNKGNFPGRFSGRQFSNSRSEMNVSTLELGDSALYLCASRPSLSSGGYNEQFFGPGTRLTVL.